This T cell receptor (beta chain) is from a study of shared clonotypes between healthy human individuals. CDR1 and CDR2 from the germline V gene are SGDLS and YYNGEE. The CDR3 consists of 14 residues. The ends were cut back, 2 bases at V and 1 base at J, with 6 bases in the middle. Assay used: immunoSEQ multiplex PCR; TCRdb lists only in-frame clones, some missing. The table has around 610,000 clones, roughly 95% seen once; the top ten hold approximately 0.1%. As regards this clone: The sample carries other DNA sequences with the same CDR3.

CD45RO-negative, CCR7-selected cells formed the naive CD8 fraction, which excluded terminally differentiated effector memory CD45RA+ cells. This sequence joins TRBV9 and TRBJ1-4, with D perhaps matching TRBD1 (5 bases). This receptor was identified in a woman aged 25 to 39 in good health. The sample taken for sequencing was naive CD8+ T cells sorted from blood. The CDR3 region is CASSVGGTNEKLFF. As DNA, the CDR3 is TGTGCCAGCAGCGTGGGGGGAACTAATGAAAAACTGTTTTTT.